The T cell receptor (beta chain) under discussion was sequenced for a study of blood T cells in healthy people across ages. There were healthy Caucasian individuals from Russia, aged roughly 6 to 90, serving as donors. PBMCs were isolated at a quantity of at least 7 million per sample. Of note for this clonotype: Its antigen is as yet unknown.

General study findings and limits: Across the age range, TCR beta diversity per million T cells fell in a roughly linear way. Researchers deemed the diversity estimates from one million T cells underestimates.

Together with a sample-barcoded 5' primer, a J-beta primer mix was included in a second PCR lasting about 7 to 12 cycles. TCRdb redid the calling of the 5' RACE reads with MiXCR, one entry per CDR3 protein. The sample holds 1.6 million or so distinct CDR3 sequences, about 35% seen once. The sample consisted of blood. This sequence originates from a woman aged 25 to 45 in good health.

This chain's CDR3 is CASSKAVGLRLAGGKPYNEQFF. CDR3 nucleotides: TGTGCCAGCAGCAAAGCGGTCGGGCTAAGACTAGCGGGAGGGAAGCCCTACAATGAGCAGTTCTTC. The gene calls are TRBV21-1 and TRBJ2-1; TRBD2 reflects the table's D call only, with no check against the DNA. TRBV21-1 is a documented pseudogene. CDR3 length: 22 residues.